This passage covers 13 T cell receptor beta chains from one sample sequenced in a study of T cells after yellow fever vaccination. TCRdb reanalysed the 5' RACE reads using MiXCR and keeps one entry per CDR3 protein. The sample includes hundreds of thousands of distinct CDR3 sequences, 3.6% of them seen just once. Material: PBMCs, obtained on the day of the yellow fever booster vaccination. The receptors originated from a man aged 18 to 29 who received the YFV17D yellow fever vaccine.

This clonotype was recorded at least ten times. The rearrangement joins TRBV12-3 or TRBV12-4 to TRBJ2-5, with 8 bases aligning to TRBD1. V lost 6 bases and J lost 4; bases outside the gene matches: 4. This CDR3 region has 13 residues. For the CDR3, the DNA is TGTGCCAGCAGCCCAGGGGGCACAGAGACCCAGTACTTC. Amino acid sequence: CASSPGGTETQYF.

CDR3 sequence reads: CAWSVLGGFGNQPQHF. The CDR3 DNA reads as TGTGCCTGGAGTGTACTCGGGGGGTTCGGCAATCAGCCCCAGCATTTT. The chain employs TRBV30 and TRBJ1-5; maybe TRBD1 (5 bases). This CDR3 has 16 amino acids. Germline CDR1 GTSNPN, CDR2 SVGIG (reference sequence). Between the trimmed V and J ends, which lost 0 bases and 2 bases, there was a span of 14 bases.

This clonotype was picked up many times. This chain joins TRBV5-1 and TRBJ2-5; TRBD2 agrees at 8 bases. This CDR3 is built from 15 residues. V lost 2 bases and J lost 7; bases outside the gene matches: 10. Germline lookup yields CDR1 SGHRS and CDR2 YFSETQ. CDR3 residues: CASSLPAGGSGTQYF. The CDR3 DNA reads TGCGCCAGCAGCTTACCGGCGGGGGGCAGTGGGACCCAGTACTTC.

This clonotype has only a few counts. The J gene is TRBJ2-1, the V gene TRBV4-1; either TRBD1 or TRBD2 may fit D (5 bases each). The germline V and J ends were trimmed by 2 bases and 4 bases, with 24 bases remaining between them. The germline gives CDR1 MGHRA, CDR2 YSYEKL. The CDR3 runs 19 residues. CDR3: CASSQRPGTTTIRYNEQFF. The DNA of the CDR3 is TGCGCCAGCAGCCAACGACCCGGGACCACCACGATTCGATACAATGAGCAGTTCTTC.

There are many counts of this clonotype. The chain carries TRBV5-1 and TRBJ2-2; perhaps D is TRBD1 or TRBD2 (5 bases each). Trimming pared 3 bases from V and 5 bases from J, leaving 8 bases between. CDR1 is SGHRS, CDR2 YFSETQ, per germline. The CDR3 is 13 residues long. The CDR3 region is CASSWGSTGELFF. CDR3 sequence (DNA): TGCGCCAGCAGCTGGGGGTCGACCGGGGAGCTGTTTTTT.

This clonotype was detected ten times or more. V usage is TRBV20-1 and J usage is TRBJ1-2; D gene unclear. CDR1 DFQATT and CDR2 SNEGSKA come from the germline V gene (reference sequence). The CDR3 spans 12 residues. V was cut by 6 bases and J by 2 bases, with 10 bases left in between. CDR3 in DNA: TGCAGTGCCCAACCAAACAACTATGGCTACACCTTC. Amino acids: CSAQPNNYGYTF.

The genes are TRBV7-2 and TRBJ1-1; weak D call: TRBD1 (5 bases). Trimming took off 3 bases at V and 7 bases at J, with 15 bases between the two ends. Germline assignment: CDR1 SGHTA and CDR2 FQGNSA. The CDR3 consists of 14 residues. CDR3 nucleotide sequence: TGTGCCAGCAGCTTTCGGGGGGGGATGAGTGAAGCTTTCTTT. Translation: CASSFRGGMSEAFF.

The genes are TRBV10-3 and TRBJ2-1; a weak D match, TRBD2 (7 bases). V dropped 2 bases and J dropped 2 bases, with 13 bases sitting between them. The length of the CDR3 is 16 residues. Germline V gene lookup returns CDR1 ENHRY and CDR2 SYGVKD. The CDR3 region is CAISEEQGGTYNEQFF. The DNA for the CDR3 is TGTGCCATCAGTGAGGAACAGGGAGGGACCTACAATGAGCAGTTCTTC.

This clonotype showed up many times. The genes are TRBV27 and TRBJ2-7; TRBD2 matches at 7 bases. Germline V lookup: CDR1 MNHEY, CDR2 SMNVEV (reference sequence). J lost 2 bases, V lost 0 bases, and 10 bases had no gene match. This CDR3 contains 17 residues. The CDR3 spells CASSLSPVGGVAYEQYF. The CDR3 DNA is TGTGCCAGCAGTTTATCCCCCGTGGGGGGGGTAGCCTACGAGCAGTACTTC.

This clonotype was detected many times. V is TRBV5-1 and J is TRBJ2-5; TRBD1 matches at 10 bases. V dropped 2 bases and J dropped 2; count of bases not matched to a gene: 6. CDR1 SGHRS and CDR2 YFSETQ come from the germline V gene. The CDR3 has 16 residues. The CDR3 sequence: CASSLRQGARQETQYF. As DNA, the CDR3 is TGCGCCAGCAGCTTACGACAGGGGGCTCGACAAGAGACCCAGTACTTC.

This clonotype came up many times. An end of the junction does not agree with germline; a read error may underlie this. The rearrangement joins TRBV5-1 to TRBJ2-5; 7 bases match TRBD1. CDR1 is SGHRS and CDR2 is YFSETQ in the germline V gene. The CDR3 runs 13 residues. The CDR3 protein is CASSFRGRETQYF. The CDR3 coding sequence is TGTGCCAGCAGCTTTAGGGGGCGAGAGACCCAGTACTTC. Complete variable domain (other parts from reference TRBV5-1 and TRBJ2-5): KAGVTQTPRYLIKTRGQQVTLSCSPISGHRSVSWYQQTPGQGLQFLFEYFSETQRNKGNFPGRFSGRQFSNSRSEMNVSTLELGDSALYLCASSFRGRETQYFGPGTRLLVL.

This clonotype was detected many times. This chain joins TRBV20-1 and TRBJ2-1, with D tentatively TRBD2 (5 bases). The CDR3 is 14 amino acids. Trimming cost V 2 bases and J 9 bases, with 17 bases left between them. Germline loops: CDR1 DFQATT, CDR2 SNEGSKA (reference sequence). CDR3 protein: CSARTGISSGEQFF. The DNA of the CDR3 is TGCAGTGCTAGAACCGGGATATCCTCGGGTGAGCAGTTCTTC.

This clonotype was counted ten times or more. J is TRBJ2-7 and V is TRBV4-1; D gene ambiguous. Germline V lookup: CDR1 MGHRA, CDR2 YSYEKL. Trimming stripped 0 bases from V and 2 bases from J, with 11 bases between. This CDR3 spans 15 amino acids. CDR3 in amino acids: CASSQEAAAPYEQYF. CDR3 bases: TGCGCCAGCAGCCAAGAGGCGGCGGCGCCCTACGAGCAGTACTTC.